This T cell receptor (beta chain) is from a study of control samples from healthy donors and cancer patients. This CDR3 has 13 amino acids. The junction had 3 bases not matched to a gene; V was cut back by 4 bases and J by 5 bases. Germline assignment: CDR1 SEHNR and CDR2 FQNEAQ (reference sequence). Here immunoSEQ multiplex PCR was the method, and the copy in TCRdb shows in-frame clones only, minus some. Of about 130,000 clones detected, roughly 94% appear once; the ten largest clones hold 13% to 15%. This TCR derives from a man in his 60s with colorectal cancer. The chain uses TRBV7-9 and TRBJ2-7; 9 bases line up with TRBD1. Sequenced material: PBMCs. CDR3 DNA: TGTGCCAGCAGCTGGGGACAGGGCCACGAGCAGTACTTC. Protein product: CASSWGQGHEQYF.